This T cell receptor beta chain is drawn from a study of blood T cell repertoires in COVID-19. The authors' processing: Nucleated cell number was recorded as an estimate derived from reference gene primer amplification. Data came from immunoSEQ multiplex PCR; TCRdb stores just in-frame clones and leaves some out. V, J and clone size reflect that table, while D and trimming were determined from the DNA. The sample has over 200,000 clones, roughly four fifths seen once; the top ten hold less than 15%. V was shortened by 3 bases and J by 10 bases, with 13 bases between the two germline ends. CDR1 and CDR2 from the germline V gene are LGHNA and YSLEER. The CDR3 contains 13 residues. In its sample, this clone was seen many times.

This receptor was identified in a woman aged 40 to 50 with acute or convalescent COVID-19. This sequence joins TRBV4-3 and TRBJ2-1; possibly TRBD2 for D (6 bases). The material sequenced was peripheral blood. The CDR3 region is CASSQDYAVEQFF. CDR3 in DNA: TGCGCCAGCAGCCAGGACTACGCCGTGGAGCAGTTCTTC.